This TCR beta chain was recovered during a study of shared clonotypes between healthy human individuals (dated by TCRdb to 2018 to 2020). Describing the broader study: The cohort comprised two women and a few men aged 18 to 49 years. To estimate repertoire size and how much clonotypes are shared between individuals, the study performed deep sequencing of blood TCR repertoires from roughly five healthy adults. Different laboratories and diverse techniques were used to prepare libraries and sequence TCR repertoires, to increase sequencing depth and limit assay-specific biases. For each donor, CD4 naive and CD4 memory were each run on three plates, CD8 naive on two plates, and CD8 memory on one plate. Each donor's leukapheresis produced roughly between roughly 0.85 and 10 billion PBMCs.

The V and J ends are trimmed by 4 bases and 8 bases, leaving 12 bases between them. CDR1 and CDR2, looked up from the germline V gene, are SGHTS and YDEGEE. There are 12 amino acids in the CDR3, from cysteine to phenylalanine inclusive. Just CDR3 DNA is preserved here, 36 bases in frame from base 1. The donors were healthy, HIV-negative adults who had no recently reported acute infections or vaccinations. Every donor was a Caucasian adult residing in Nashville, Tennessee, USA. CD4+ T cells were enriched by magnetic negative selection; naive cells were then positively selected on CD45RA, and the negative fraction formed the memory subset. Blood was obtained by leukapheresis, after which PBMCs were separated by Ficoll-Histopaque density gradient centrifugation and cryopreserved in liquid nitrogen vapor phase. Analytical flow cytometry was used to check the purity and quantity of each magnetically sorted T cell population. Each sorted fraction had its genomic DNA isolated and then quantified by UV absorbance on a Nanodrop 2000c.

Remarks on this clone: No cognate antigen has been identified for it. No qualities accompany the bases; no much larger clone lies one base away.

Using the deep immunoSEQ assay, multiplex PCR amplified TCR CDR3 regions from genomic DNA. For each cell subset, the extracted genomic DNA was distributed evenly across all wells of several immunoSEQ 96-well plates, and each plate served as one replicate. For sorted subsets, approximately 190 ng of genomic DNA, equivalent to 25,000 to 35,000 T cell genomes, went into each replicate PCR. The purified libraries were quantified using a Qubit 3.0 fluorometer, sized with a Bioanalyzer 2100, and then quantified again using the KAPA Library Quantification kit. Every immunoSEQ 96-well plate was sequenced on a dedicated single-read 150-cycle Illumina NextSeq 550 flow cell. The published analysis was carried out like this. Because the immunoSEQ output held only junctional sequences and lacked quality scores, the filtering could not match the filtering applied to full-length reads. To assign V/J genes and CDR3, sequences were annotated using PyIR, a Python wrapper for IgBLAST v1.9, with IMGT germline references. Reads with weak V/J assignments (E-value above 1e-6), missing CDR3, stop codons, out-of-frame junctions, or ambiguous translated residues were removed. V3J clonotypes were defined as sequences sharing the same inferred V gene, J gene, and CDR3 amino acid sequence. Percentage overlap between repertoires was calculated by dividing the number of shared unique clonotypes by the size of the smaller repertoire. RTK rarefaction, the Chao1 estimator, and Recon v2.1 estimates of unobserved clonotypes were used to assess repertoire richness. Generation probabilities for all TCRbeta clonotypes obtained by the gDNA method from a few donors were computed using OLGA. TCRdb stores this immuneACCESS table with in-frame sequences only. Part of the clones is absent; in the studies checked, under half of the shortfall reflects unresolved V genes, and no reason is known for the rest. V, J and clone size were drawn from that table, and D and trimming were deduced from the DNA. The sample contains approximately 500,000 clones, 90% to 97% of them found a single time. The ten largest clones take up about 0.064% of the sample.

Paper-wide results and their limitations: The small number of donors limited the genetic and exposure-history diversity represented. Even with the large sequencing depth, rarefaction of the sorted-subset datasets indicated that sequencing was incomplete. Compared with non-shared clonotypes, clonotypes shared by all four sorted-subset donors had higher generation probabilities. Only blood was sampled, and tissue TCR repertoires likely differ from those in blood. Pairwise subsampling indicated that sequencing depth was expected to affect the degree of clonotype sharing among donors. Naive subsets generally had larger estimated clonotype richness than memory subsets did. About 4.5% of naive CD4, 3.5% of naive CD8, about 2.1% of memory CD4, and approximately 0.39% of memory CD8 clonotypes were shared across several donors.

This receptor was taken from a woman in her thirties in good health. The sequencing input was naive CD4+ T cells sorted from blood. The sample's cell subset or site label, in plain terms: CD45RA+ positively selected. The V and J genes are TRBV5-8 and TRBJ1-2; the D gene lacks a confident call. The CDR3 loop reads CASSRPPGGYTF. The sequenced DNA is TGTGCCAGCAGCCGTCCCCCGGGCGGCTACACCTTC.